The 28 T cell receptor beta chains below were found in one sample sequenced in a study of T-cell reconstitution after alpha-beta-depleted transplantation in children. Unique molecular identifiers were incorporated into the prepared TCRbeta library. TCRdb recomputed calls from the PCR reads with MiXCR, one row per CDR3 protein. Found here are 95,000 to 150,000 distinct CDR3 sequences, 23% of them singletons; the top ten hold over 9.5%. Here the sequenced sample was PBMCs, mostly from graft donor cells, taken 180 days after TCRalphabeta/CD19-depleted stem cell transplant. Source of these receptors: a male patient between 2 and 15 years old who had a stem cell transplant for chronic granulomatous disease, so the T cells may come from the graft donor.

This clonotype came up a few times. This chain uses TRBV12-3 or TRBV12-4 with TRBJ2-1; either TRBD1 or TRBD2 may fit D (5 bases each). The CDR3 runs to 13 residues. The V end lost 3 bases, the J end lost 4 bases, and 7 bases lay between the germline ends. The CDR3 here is CASSLGDYNEQFF. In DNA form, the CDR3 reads TGTGCCAGCAGTTTGGGGGATTACAATGAGCAGTTCTTC.

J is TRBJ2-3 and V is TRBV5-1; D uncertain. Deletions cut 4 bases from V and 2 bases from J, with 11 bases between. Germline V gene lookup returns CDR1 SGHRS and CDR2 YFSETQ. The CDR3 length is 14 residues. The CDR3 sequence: CASSKGTATDTQYF. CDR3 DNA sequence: TGCGCCAGCAGCAAAGGAACAGCCACAGATACGCAGTATTTT.

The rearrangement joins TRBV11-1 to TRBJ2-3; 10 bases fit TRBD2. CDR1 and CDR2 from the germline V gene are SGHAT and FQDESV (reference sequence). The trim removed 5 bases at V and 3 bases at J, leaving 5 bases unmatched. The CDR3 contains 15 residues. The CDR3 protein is CASSQLAGRTDTQYF. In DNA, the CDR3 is TGTGCCAGCAGCCAACTAGCGGGGAGAACAGATACGCAGTATTTT.

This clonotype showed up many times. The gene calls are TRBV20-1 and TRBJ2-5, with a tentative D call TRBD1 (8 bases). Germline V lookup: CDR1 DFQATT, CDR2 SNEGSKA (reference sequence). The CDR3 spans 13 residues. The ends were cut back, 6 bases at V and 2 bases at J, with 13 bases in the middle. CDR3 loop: CSAKQGGQETQYF. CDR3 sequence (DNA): TGCAGTGCCAAACAGGGGGGGCAAGAGACCCAGTACTTC.

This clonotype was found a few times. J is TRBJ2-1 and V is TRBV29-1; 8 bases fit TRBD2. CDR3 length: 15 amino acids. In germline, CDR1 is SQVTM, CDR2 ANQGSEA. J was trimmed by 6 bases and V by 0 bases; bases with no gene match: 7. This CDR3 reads CSVEDVLAGLNEQFF. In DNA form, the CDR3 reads TGCAGCGTTGAAGATGTGCTAGCGGGCCTCAATGAGCAGTTCTTC.

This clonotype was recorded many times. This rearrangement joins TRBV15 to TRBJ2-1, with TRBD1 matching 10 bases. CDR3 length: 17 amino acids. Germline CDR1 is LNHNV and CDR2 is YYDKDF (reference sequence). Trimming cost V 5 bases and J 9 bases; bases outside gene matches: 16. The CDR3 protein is CATSYNLGQGGQGEQFF. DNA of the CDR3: TGTGCCACCAGCTACAACCTAGGACAGGGGGGCCAAGGTGAGCAGTTCTTC.

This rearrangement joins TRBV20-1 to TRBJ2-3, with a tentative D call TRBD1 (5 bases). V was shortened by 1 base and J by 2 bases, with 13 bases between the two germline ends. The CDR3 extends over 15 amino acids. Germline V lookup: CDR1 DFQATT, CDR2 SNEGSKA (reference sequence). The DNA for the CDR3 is TGCAGTGCTAGAGTTGGCAGGGTGAACACAGATACGCAGTATTTT. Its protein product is CSARVGRVNTDTQYF.

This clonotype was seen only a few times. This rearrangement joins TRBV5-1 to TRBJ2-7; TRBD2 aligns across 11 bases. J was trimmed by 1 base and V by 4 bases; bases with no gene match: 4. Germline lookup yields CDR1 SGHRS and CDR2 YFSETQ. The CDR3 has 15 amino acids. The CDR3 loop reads CASSMGTSGSYEQYF. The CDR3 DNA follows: TGCGCCAGCAGCATGGGGACTAGCGGATCCTACGAGCAGTACTTC.

CDR3: CASSAGQCAGYGYTF. CDR3 nucleotides: TGTGCCAGCAGCGCCGGACAGTGCGCTGGCTATGGCTACACCTTC. This chain links TRBV9 with TRBJ1-2, with D possibly TRBD1 on 6 matching bases. Between the trimmed V and J ends, which lost 3 bases and 4 bases, there was a span of 16 bases. The CDR3 runs 15 residues. Germline V gene lookup returns CDR1 SGDLS and CDR2 YYNGEE. Full variable domain (rest looked up from reference TRBV9 and TRBJ1-2): DSGVTQTPKHLITATGQRVTLRCSPRSGDLSVYWYQQSLDQGLQFLIQYYNGEERAKGNILERFSAQQFPDLHSELNLSSLELGDSALYFCASSAGQCAGYGYTFGSGTRLTVV.

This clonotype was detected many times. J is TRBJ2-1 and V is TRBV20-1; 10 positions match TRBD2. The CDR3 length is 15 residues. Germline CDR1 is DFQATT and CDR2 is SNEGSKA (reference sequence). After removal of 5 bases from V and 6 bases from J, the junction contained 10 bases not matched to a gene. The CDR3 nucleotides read TGCAGTGCTCTCCCCACCAGCGGGAGGGCCAATGAGCAGTTCTTC. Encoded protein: CSALPTSGRANEQFF.

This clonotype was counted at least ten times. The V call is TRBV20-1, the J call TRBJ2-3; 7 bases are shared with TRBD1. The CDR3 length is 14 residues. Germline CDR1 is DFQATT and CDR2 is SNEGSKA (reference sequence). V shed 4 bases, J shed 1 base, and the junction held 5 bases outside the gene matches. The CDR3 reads CSATQGRGTDTQYF. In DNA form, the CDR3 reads TGCAGTGCTACACAGGGGCGAGGCACAGATACGCAGTATTTT.

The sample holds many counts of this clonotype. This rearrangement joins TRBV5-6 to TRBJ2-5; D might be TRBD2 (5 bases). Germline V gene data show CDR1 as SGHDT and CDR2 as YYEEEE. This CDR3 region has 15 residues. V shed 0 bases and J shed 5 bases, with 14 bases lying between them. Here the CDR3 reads CASSLVVSSGETQYF. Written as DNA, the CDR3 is TGTGCCAGCAGCTTGGTAGTTTCGAGCGGTGAGACCCAGTACTTC.

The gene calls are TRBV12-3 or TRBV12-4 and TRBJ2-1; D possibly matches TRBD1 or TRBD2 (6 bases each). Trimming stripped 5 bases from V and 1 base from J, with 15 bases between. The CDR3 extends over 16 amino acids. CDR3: CASSRRQAGSYNEQFF. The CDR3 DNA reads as TGTGCCAGCAGTCGCAGACAGGCGGGATCCTACAATGAGCAGTTCTTC.

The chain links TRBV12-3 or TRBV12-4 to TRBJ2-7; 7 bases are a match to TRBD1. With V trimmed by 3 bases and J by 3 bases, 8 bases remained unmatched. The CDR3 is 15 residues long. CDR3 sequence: CASSFLGTENYEQYF. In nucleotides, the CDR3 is TGTGCCAGCAGTTTTCTTGGGACAGAGAACTACGAGCAGTACTTC.

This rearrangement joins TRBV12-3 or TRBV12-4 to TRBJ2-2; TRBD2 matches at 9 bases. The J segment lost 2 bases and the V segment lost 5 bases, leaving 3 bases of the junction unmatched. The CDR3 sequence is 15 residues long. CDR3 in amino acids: CASSLSGGNTGELFF. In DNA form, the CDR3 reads TGTGCCAGCAGTCTTAGCGGGGGTAACACCGGGGAGCTGTTTTTT.

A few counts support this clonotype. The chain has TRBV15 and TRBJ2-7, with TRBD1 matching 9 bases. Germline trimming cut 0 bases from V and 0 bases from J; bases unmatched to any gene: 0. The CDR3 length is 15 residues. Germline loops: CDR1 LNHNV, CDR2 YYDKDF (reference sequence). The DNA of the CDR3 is TGTGCCACCAGCAGAGAACAGGGGGCCTCCTACGAGCAGTACTTC. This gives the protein CATSREQGASYEQYF.

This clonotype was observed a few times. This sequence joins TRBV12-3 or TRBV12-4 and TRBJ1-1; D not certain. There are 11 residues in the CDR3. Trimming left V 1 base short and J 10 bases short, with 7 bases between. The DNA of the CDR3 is TGTGCCAGCAGTTTAGAGGGCCCAGCTTTCTTT. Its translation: CASSLEGPAFF.

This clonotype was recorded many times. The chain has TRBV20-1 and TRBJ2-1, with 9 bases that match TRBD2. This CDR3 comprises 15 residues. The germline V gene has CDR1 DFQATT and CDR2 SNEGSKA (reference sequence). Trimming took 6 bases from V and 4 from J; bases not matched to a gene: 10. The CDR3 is CSARASGTPYNEQFF. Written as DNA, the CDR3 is TGCAGTGCCCGGGCTAGCGGGACCCCTTACAATGAGCAGTTCTTC.

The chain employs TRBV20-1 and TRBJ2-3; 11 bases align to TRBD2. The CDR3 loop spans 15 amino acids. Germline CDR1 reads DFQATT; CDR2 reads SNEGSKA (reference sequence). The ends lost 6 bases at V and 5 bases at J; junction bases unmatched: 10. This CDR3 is CSASTSGVVGDTQYF. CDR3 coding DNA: TGCAGTGCGTCGACTAGCGGGGTAGTTGGAGATACGCAGTATTTT.

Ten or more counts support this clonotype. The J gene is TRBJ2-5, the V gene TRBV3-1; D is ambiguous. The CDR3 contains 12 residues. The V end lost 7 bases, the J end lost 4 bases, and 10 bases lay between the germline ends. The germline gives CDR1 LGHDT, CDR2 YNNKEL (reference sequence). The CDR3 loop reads CASTPGRETQYF. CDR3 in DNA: TGTGCCAGCACCCCCGGTAGAGAGACCCAGTACTTC.

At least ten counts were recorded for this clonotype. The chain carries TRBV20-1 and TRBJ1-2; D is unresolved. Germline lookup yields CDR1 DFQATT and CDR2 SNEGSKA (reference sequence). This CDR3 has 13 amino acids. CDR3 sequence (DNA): TGCAGCGGCGGCAAGGAAGCTAACTATGGCTACACCTTC. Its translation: CSGGKEANYGYTF.

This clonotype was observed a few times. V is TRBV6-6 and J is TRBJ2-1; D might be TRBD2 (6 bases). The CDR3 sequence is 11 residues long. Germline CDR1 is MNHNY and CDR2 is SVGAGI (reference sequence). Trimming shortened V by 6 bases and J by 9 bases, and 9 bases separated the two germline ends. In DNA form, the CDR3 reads TGTGCCAGCAGGCGGGATGTTGAGCAGTTCTTC. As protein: CASRRDVEQFF.

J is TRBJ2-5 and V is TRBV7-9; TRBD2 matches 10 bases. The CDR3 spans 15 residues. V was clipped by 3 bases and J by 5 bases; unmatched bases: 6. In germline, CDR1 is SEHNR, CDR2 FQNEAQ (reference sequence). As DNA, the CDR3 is TGTGCCAGCAGCTTTTGGACTAGCGGAGGCGAGACCCAGTACTTC. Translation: CASSFWTSGGETQYF.

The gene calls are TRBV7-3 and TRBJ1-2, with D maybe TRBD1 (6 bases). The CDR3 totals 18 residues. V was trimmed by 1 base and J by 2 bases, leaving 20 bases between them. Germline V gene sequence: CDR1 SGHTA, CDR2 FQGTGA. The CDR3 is CASSLIGGHSVQNYGYTF. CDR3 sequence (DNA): TGTGCCAGCAGCTTAATCGGGGGGCACTCCGTTCAAAACTATGGCTACACCTTC.

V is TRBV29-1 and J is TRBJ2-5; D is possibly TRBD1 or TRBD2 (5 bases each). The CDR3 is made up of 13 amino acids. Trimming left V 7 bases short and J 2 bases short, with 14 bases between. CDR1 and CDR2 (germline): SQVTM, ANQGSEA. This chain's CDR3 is CSAGPRLQETQYF. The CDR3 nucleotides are TGCAGCGCGGGACCGCGATTACAAGAGACCCAGTACTTC.

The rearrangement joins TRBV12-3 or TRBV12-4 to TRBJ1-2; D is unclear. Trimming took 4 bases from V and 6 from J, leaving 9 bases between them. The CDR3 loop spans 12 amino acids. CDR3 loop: CASSYFWDGYTF. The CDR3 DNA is TGTGCCAGCAGTTACTTTTGGGATGGCTACACCTTC.

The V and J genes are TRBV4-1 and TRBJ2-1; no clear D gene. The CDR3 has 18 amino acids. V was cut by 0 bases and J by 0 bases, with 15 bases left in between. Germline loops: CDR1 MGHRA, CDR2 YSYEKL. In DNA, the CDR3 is TGCGCCAGCAGCCAAGATTCCCCGCCAATGAGCTCCTACAATGAGCAGTTCTTC. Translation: CASSQDSPPMSSYNEQFF.

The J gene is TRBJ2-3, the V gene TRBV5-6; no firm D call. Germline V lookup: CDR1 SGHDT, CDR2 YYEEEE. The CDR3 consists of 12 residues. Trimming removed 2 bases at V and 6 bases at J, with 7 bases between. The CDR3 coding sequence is TGTGCCAGCAGCTTTTCCAGGGATACGCAGTATTTT. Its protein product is CASSFSRDTQYF.